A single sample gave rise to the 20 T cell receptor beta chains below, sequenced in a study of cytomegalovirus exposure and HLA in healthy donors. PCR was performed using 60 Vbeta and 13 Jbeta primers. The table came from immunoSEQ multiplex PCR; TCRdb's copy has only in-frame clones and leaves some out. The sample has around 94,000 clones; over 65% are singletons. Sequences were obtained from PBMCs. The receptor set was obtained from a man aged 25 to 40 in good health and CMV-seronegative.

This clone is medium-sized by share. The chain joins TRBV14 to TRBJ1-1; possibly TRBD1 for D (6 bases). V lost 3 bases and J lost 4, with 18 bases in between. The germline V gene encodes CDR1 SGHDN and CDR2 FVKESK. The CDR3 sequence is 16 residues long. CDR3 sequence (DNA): TGTGCCAGCAGCCAGTCACAGGGAAGGGGCAGCACTGAAGCTTTCTTT. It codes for CASSQSQGRGSTEAFF. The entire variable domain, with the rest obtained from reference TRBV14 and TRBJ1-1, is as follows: EAGVTQFPSHSVIEKGQTVTLRCDPISGHDNLYWYRRVMGKEIKFLLHFVKESKQDESGMPNNRFLAERTGGTYSTLKVQPAELEDSGVYFCASSQSQGRGSTEAFFGQGTRLTVV.

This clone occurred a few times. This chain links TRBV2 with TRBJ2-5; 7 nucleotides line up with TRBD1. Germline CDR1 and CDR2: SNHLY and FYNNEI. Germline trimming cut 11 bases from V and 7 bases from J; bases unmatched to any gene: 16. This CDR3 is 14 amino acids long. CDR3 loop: CAGTSDRAIGTQYF. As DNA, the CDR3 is TGTGCCGGCACATCAGACAGGGCTATAGGGACCCAGTACTTC.

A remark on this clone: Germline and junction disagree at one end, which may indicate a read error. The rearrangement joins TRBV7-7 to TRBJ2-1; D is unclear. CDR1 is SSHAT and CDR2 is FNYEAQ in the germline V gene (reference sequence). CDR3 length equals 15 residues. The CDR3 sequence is CASSLAPNSYNEQFF. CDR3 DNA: TGTGCTAGCAGCTTAGCCCCAAACTCCTACAATGAGCAGTTCTTC.

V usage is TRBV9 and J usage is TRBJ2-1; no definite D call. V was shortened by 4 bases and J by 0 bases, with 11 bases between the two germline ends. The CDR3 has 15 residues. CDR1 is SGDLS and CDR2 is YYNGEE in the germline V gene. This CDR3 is CASSSLYSSYNEQFF. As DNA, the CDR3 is TGTGCCAGCAGCTCTTTATACAGCTCCTACAATGAGCAGTTCTTC.

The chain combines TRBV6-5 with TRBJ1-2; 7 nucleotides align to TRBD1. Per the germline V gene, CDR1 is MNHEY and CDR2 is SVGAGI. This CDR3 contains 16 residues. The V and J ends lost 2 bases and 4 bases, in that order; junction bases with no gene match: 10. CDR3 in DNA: TGTGCCAGCAGTTACGATGGTAGACAGGGCGGCTATGGCTACACCTTC. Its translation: CASSYDGRQGGYGYTF.

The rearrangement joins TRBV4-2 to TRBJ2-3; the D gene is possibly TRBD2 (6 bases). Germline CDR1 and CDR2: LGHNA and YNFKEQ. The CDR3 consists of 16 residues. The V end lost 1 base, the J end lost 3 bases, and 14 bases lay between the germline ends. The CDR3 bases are TGTGCCAGCAGCCAAGGGTGGAGGGCCAGGACAGATACGCAGTATTTT. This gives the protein CASSQGWRARTDTQYF.

CDR3 nucleotide sequence: TGTGCCAGCACCCAGCCCAGGGGGCTGTCCGAGCAGTACTTC. Translation: CASTQPRGLSEQYF. The genes are TRBV5-5 and TRBJ2-7, with 8 positions matching TRBD1. Trimming cost V 6 bases and J 6 bases; bases outside gene matches: 11. Germline lookup yields CDR1 SGHKS and CDR2 YYEKEE (reference sequence). CDR3 size: 14 residues. Variable domain in full (rest from reference TRBV5-5 and TRBJ2-7): DAGVTQSPTHLIKTRGQQVTLRCSPISGHKSVSWYQQVLGQGPQFIFQYYEKEERGRGNFPDRFSARQFPNYSSELNVNALLLGDSALYLCASTQPRGLSEQYFGPGTRLTVT.

The CDR3 here is CASSQEGAGRELFF. CDR3 coding DNA: TGTGCCAGCAGCCAAGAGGGAGCGGGTAGGGAGCTGTTTTTT. V and J are TRBV4-2 and TRBJ2-2, with a weak D call TRBD2 (6 bases). Germline CDR1 reads LGHNA; CDR2 reads YNFKEQ. Trimming removed 0 bases at V and 9 bases at J, with 11 bases between. The CDR3 runs 14 residues.

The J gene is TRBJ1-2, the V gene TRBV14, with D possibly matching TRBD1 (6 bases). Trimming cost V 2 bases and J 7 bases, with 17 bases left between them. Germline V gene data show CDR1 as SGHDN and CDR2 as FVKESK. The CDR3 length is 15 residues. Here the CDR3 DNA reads TGTGCCAGCAGCCAAAGGGGGGGAGTGGGCTTTGGCTACACCTTC. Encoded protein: CASSQRGGVGFGYTF. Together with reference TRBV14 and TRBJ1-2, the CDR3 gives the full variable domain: EAGVTQFPSHSVIEKGQTVTLRCDPISGHDNLYWYRRVMGKEIKFLLHFVKESKQDESGMPNNRFLAERTGGTYSTLKVQPAELEDSGVYFCASSQRGGVGFGYTFGSGTRLTVV.

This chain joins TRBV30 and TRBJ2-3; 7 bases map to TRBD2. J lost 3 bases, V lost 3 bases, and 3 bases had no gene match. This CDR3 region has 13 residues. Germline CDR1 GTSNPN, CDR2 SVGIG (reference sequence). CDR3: CAWRGGSTDTQYF. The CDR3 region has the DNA TGTGCCTGGAGGGGCGGGAGTACAGATACGCAGTATTTT. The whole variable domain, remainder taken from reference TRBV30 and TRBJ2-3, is SQTIHQWPATLVQPVGSPLSLECTVEGTSNPNLYWYRQAAGRGLQLLFYSVGIGQISSEVPQNLSASRPQDRQFILSSKKLLLSDSGFYLCAWRGGSTDTQYFGPGTRLTVL.

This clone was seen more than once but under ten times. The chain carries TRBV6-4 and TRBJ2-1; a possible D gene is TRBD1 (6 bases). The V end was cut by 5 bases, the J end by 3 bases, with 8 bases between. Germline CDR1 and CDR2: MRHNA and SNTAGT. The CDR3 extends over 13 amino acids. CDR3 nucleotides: TGTGCCAGCAGTTGGGACAACTACAATGAGCAGTTCTTC. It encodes CASSWDNYNEQFF.

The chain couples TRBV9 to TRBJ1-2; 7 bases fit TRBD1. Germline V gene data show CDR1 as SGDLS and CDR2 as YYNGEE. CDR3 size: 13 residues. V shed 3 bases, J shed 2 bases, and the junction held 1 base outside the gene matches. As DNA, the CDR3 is TGTGCCAGCAGCGAGACAGGGAACTATGGCTACACCTTC. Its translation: CASSETGNYGYTF.

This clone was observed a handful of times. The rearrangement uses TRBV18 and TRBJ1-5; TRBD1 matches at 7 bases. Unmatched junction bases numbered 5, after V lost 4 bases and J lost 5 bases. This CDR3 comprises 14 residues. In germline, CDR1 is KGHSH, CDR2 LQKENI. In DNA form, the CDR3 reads TGTGCCAGCTCACTGGGACAGCTTCATCAGCCCCAGCATTTT. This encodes CASSLGQLHQPQHF. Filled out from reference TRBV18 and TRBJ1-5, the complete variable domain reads NAGVMQNPRHLVRRRGQEARLRCSPMKGHSHVYWYRQLPEEGLKFMVYLQKENIIDESGMPKERFSAEFPKEGPSILRIQQVVRGDSAAYFCASSLGQLHQPQHFGDGTRLSIL.

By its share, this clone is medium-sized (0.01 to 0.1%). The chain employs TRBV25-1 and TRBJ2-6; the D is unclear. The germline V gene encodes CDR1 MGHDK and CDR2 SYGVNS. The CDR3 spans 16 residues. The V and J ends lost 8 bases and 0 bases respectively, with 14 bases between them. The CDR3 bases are TGTGCCAGCGGTGCTAGTATGGGCTCTGGGGCCAACGTCCTGACTTTC. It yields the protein CASGASMGSGANVLTF.

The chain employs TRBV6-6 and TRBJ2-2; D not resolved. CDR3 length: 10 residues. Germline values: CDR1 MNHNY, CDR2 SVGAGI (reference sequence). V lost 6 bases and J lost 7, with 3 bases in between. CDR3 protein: CASRHGELFF. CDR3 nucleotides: TGTGCCAGCAGACACGGGGAGCTGTTTTTT.

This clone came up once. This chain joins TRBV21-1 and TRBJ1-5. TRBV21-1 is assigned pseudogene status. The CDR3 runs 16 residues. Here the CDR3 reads CASSKNYDYSNQPQHF. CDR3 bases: TGTGCCAGCAGCAAAAACTATGATTATAGCAATCAGCCCCAGCATTTT.

The CDR3 DNA reads TGTGCCAGCAGTTACAGGCGGAGCTCCTACGAGCAGTACTTC. This translates into CASSYRRSSYEQYF. This chain connects TRBV5-5 to TRBJ2-7, with D possibly TRBD1 on 5 matching bases. Germline CDR1 and CDR2: SGHKS and YYEKEE (reference sequence). The V end lost 5 bases, the J end lost 0 bases, and 12 bases lay between the germline ends. CDR3 length: 14 amino acids.

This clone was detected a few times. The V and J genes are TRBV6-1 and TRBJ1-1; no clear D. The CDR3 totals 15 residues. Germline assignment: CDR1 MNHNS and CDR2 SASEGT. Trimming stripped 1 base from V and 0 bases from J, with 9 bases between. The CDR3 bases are TGTGCCAGCAGTGAAGTGTGGGCACTGAACACTGAAGCTTTCTTT. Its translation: CASSEVWALNTEAFF.

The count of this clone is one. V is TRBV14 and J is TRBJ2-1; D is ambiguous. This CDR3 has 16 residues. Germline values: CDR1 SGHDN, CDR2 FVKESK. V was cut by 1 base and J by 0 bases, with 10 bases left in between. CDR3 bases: TGTGCCAGCAGCCAAGTCGAGCAAGTCTCCTACAATGAGCAGTTCTTC. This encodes CASSQVEQVSYNEQFF.

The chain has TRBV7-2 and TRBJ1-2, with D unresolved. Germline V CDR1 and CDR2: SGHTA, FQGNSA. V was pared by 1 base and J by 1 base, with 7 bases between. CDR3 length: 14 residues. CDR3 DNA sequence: TGTGCCAGCAGCTTAGGTCATGTTAACTATGGCTACACCTTC. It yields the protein CASSLGHVNYGYTF.